This TCR beta chain is drawn from a study of blood T cells in healthy people across ages (dated by TCRdb to 2014 to 2015). Describing the broader study: In model experiments, roughly one uniquely barcoded TCR beta cDNA molecule per two T cells was captured by template switching. Age-related changes in TCR beta repertoire diversity were measured in the study by deep sequencing normalized with unique cDNA molecular identifiers. The donors were divided into four age groups: young (average around 16 years), middle-aged (almost 40), aged (approximately 62) and long-lived (roughly 86). To avoid experimental bias, donors of different ages were spread randomly across the sequencing lanes. Two additional independent replicas of 1 million unique cDNA reads from the same blood draw were analyzed for two donors (one aged 18 to 30 and one aged 80 or older).

Libraries were made using 5' RACE. TCRdb records Illumina HiSeq 2500 as the sequencer. A second PCR of about 6 to 12 cycles was run with a J-beta primer mix and a sample-barcoded 5' primer. Each TCR beta cDNA molecule received a unique molecular identifier from a template-switch 5' adaptor carrying 12 random nucleotides. Each sample yielded at least 3 million CDR3-containing paired-end reads. All of the RNA was converted into first-strand cDNA using the Mint cDNA synthesis kit, with a TRBC-specific oligonucleotide serving as the primer. After uracil-DNA glycosylase treatment, a first 18-cycle PCR used universal primers M1SS and BC2_uni_R on all cDNA. In the original analysis: Each sample was normalized by randomly selecting 1 million high-quality reads, each carrying a distinct molecular identifier. Instead of being binned into consensus sequences, reads with shared molecular identifiers were discarded. CDR3 identification, clonotype clustering and error correction used MiTCR with a Q25 quality threshold and the strictest error-elimination algorithm. A nonparametric unseen species model with Euler transformation was used to estimate lower-bound total TCR beta diversity. TCRdb applied fastp at Q25 and MiXCR to the public reads, then kept only in-frame beta chains. A single entry per CDR3 protein holds the most common genes and DNA from its merged rows. TCRdb's processing, not the study's, gives the V and J calls here. Present in this sample are fewer than 700,000 distinct CDR3 sequences, 40% to 50% of which were seen just once. Around 23% of the sample belongs to the ten largest clones.

From its cysteine to its phenylalanine, the CDR3 spans 11 amino acids. CDR3 DNA only is kept here, 33 bases in frame from base 1. CDR1 and CDR2, looked up from the germline V gene, are SQVTM and ANQGSEA. Systemically healthy Caucasian individuals from Russia, around 38 in total and aged roughly 6 to 95 years, were included as donors. Roughly 9.5 milliliters of peripheral blood were drawn from each donor into EDTA-treated Vacutainer tubes. Ficoll-Paque density-gradient centrifugation was used to isolate PBMCs, with at least 6.5 million per sample. Total RNA, at least 5 micrograms per sample, was extracted from PBMCs with Trizol reagent. Naive CD45RAhigh/CD27high T cell percentages were measured by flow cytometry on a PBMC aliquot from every donor. This clonotype was counted many times. Its cognate antigen has yet to be identified. No base quality values were provided; no much bigger clone lies one nucleotide off.

Findings and caveats that apply to the study as a whole: Compared with the aged group, the long-lived group had more naive CD4+ T cells, fewer expanded clones and increased TCR diversity, a pattern suggesting age selection. Observed TCR beta diversity per million T cells fell roughly linearly with age, and a significant reduction was already apparent by age roughly 40. Since profiling was done on bulk unsorted PBMCs, naive and antigen-experienced compartments could not be conclusively compared. Donor CMV infection status was unknown, potentially confounding age-related changes in expanded clonotypes. The percentage of naive T cells measured by flow cytometry correlated strongly with observed TCR beta diversity. Estimates of total diversity based on one million sequenced T cells were regarded as lower bounds and as underestimates.

The sequence was obtained from a man aged 80 or over in good health. The chain uses TRBV29-1 and TRBJ2-5; the D gene assignment is ambiguous. Material: blood. Here the CDR3 is given as CIGILQETQYF. The sequenced DNA is TGCATAGGTATACTCCAAGAGACCCAGTACTTC.